The 30 T cell receptor beta chains below come from one sample, sequenced in a study of blood T cell repertoires in COVID-19. Measured with immunoSEQ multiplex PCR; TCRdb has only the in-frame clones, and not every one. This table holds tens of thousands of clones, roughly three quarters found once. The sequencing input was peripheral blood. The receptors shown here come from a man aged 65-85 years with COVID-19, enrolled during active disease.

The CDR3 spells CASRAGTGAYEQYF. The CDR3 DNA reads TGTGCCAGCAGGGCCGGGACAGGGGCGTACGAGCAGTACTTC. This sequence joins TRBV2 and TRBJ2-7; 10 nucleotides align to TRBD1. This CDR3 is built from 14 residues. Germline values: CDR1 SNHLY, CDR2 FYNNEI. Trimming cost V 6 bases and J 4 bases; bases outside gene matches: 6.

This sequence joins TRBV2 and TRBJ1-2; 9 bases fit TRBD1. From germline, CDR1 is SNHLY and CDR2 FYNNEI. Trimming took 7 bases from V and 2 from J; bases not matched to a gene: 8. CDR3 length equals 15 residues. CDR3 coding DNA: TGTGCCAGCATAACGGGACAGGGATTCAACTATGGCTACACCTTC. As protein: CASITGQGFNYGYTF.

The V call is TRBV5-4, the J call TRBJ2-1, with TRBD1 matching over 9 bases. Looked up from germline, CDR1 is SGHNT and CDR2 is YYREEE (reference sequence). The CDR3 length is 15 residues. V dropped 4 bases and J dropped 2; count of bases not matched to a gene: 4. Written as DNA, the CDR3 is TGTGCCAGCAGCCTGGACAGGGGTCCCTACAATGAGCAGTTCTTC. Its protein is CASSLDRGPYNEQFF.

The chain recombines TRBV29-1 with TRBJ1-4; D gene uncertain. Trimming removed 6 bases at V and 7 bases at J, with 15 bases between. Germline V gene sequence: CDR1 SQVTM, CDR2 ANQGSEA. CDR3 length: 13 residues. CDR3 coding DNA: TGCAGCGTGGGGAGGGTATCTGGTGAAAAACTGTTTTTT. Translated: CSVGRVSGEKLFF.

The chain recombines TRBV18 with TRBJ2-6, with TRBD1 matching over 8 bases. V lost 6 bases and J lost 0; bases outside the gene matches: 10. In germline, CDR1 is KGHSH, CDR2 LQKENI. The CDR3 has 18 residues. CDR3 protein: CASSPPGQAISGANVLTF. The CDR3 bases are TGTGCCAGCTCGCCTCCGGGACAGGCGATCTCTGGGGCCAACGTCCTGACTTTC.

V is TRBV15 and J is TRBJ2-7, with D unclear. Trimming cost V 0 bases and J 0 bases, with 12 bases left between them. The CDR3 covers 16 residues. Germline V gives CDR1 LNHNV, CDR2 YYDKDF (reference sequence). The CDR3 sequence is CATSRDIGTGSYEQYF. CDR3 DNA: TGTGCCACCAGCAGAGATATCGGCACGGGCTCCTACGAGCAGTACTTC.

V gene TRBV21-1 combines with J gene TRBJ2-7; whether TRBD1, the table's D call, matches the DNA was not checked. TRBV21-1 is described as a pseudogene. The CDR3 is 16 amino acids. The CDR3 nucleotides are TGTGCCAGCAGCGTACGGGACAGAGGGTTCTCCTACGAGCAGTACTTC. Translation gives CASSVRDRGFSYEQYF.

The chain couples TRBV3-1 (or the pseudogene TRBV3-2) to TRBJ1-4, with D perhaps TRBD1 (6 bases). V lost 4 bases to trimming and J lost 6 bases, with 12 bases between them. Germline V gene sequence: CDR1 LGHDT, CDR2 YNNKEL (reference sequence). The CDR3 length is 14 residues. CDR3 in DNA: TGTGCCAGCAGCCTACAGGGTGTGTATGAAAAACTGTTTTTT. Translating it yields CASSLQGVYEKLFF.

V gene TRBV4-1 combines with J gene TRBJ2-2, with D maybe TRBD2 (7 bases). The ends were cut back, 0 bases at V and 7 bases at J, with 21 bases in the middle. The CDR3 runs to 18 residues. Germline V CDR1 and CDR2: MGHRA, YSYEKL. In DNA, the CDR3 is TGCGCCAGCAGCCAAGAAGGGGGGGACTGGGCGTCGGACGGGGAGCTGTTTTTT. It translates to CASSQEGGDWASDGELFF.

The chain uses TRBV5-4 and TRBJ2-7, with 15 nucleotides matching TRBD2. The CDR3 consists of 15 residues. Germline CDR1 and CDR2: SGHNT and YYREEE (reference sequence). V gave up 4 bases and J gave up 6 bases; unmatched junction bases: 5. CDR3 coding DNA: TGTGCCAGCAGCGGGACTAGCGGGAGGAAAAGCGAGCAGTACTTC. Protein product: CASSGTSGRKSEQYF.

Turning to this clone: The junction departs from germline at one end; a sequencing error may be responsible. The chain combines TRBV6-5 with TRBJ2-7, with TRBD1 matching 9 bases. The CDR3 has 14 amino acids. CDR1 and CDR2 from the germline V gene are MNHEY and SVGAGI. The CDR3 DNA is TGTGCCAGCAGAACAACAGGGGGCGCTATCAACGTCGACTTC. Its protein is CASRTTGGAINVDF.

The chain recombines TRBV3-1 (or the pseudogene TRBV3-2) with TRBJ1-5, with TRBD1 matching 7 bases. Germline CDR1 reads LGHDT; CDR2 reads YNNKEL (reference sequence). The V and J ends lost 4 bases and 3 bases, in that order; junction bases with no gene match: 3. The CDR3 extends over 14 amino acids. The CDR3 is CASSPGQNNQPQHF. CDR3 DNA: TGTGCCAGCAGCCCGGGACAGAACAATCAGCCCCAGCATTTT.

This chain uses TRBV14 with TRBJ2-5; D is undetermined. V was clipped by 3 bases and J by 0 bases, with 5 bases between them. CDR1 and CDR2 (germline): SGHDN, FVKESK. The CDR3 covers 13 residues. The CDR3, as DNA: TGTGCCAGCAGCCAGCGAAACCAAGAGACCCAGTACTTC. This sequence encodes CASSQRNQETQYF.

The chain carries TRBV28 and TRBJ1-2, with D possibly being TRBD1 (6 bases). Trimming removed 4 bases at V and 2 bases at J, with 14 bases between. Looked up from germline, CDR1 is MDHEN and CDR2 is SYDVKM. The CDR3 spans 15 residues. CDR3 protein: CASSWPGHENYGYTF. CDR3 DNA: TGTGCCAGCAGTTGGCCGGGACACGAGAACTATGGCTACACCTTC.

The chain is built from TRBV7-2 and TRBJ2-1; 8 bases line up with TRBD1. There are 15 residues in the CDR3. J lost 7 bases, V lost 5 bases, and 10 bases had no gene match. In germline, CDR1 is SGHTA, CDR2 FQGNSA. CDR3 DNA: TGTGCCAGCAGCCTCGGGACAGGCCTATCTAATGAGCAGTTCTTC. Its translation is CASSLGTGLSNEQFF.

This chain uses TRBV10-3 with TRBJ1-1, with a possible D match to TRBD1 (5 bases). The CDR3 extends over 12 amino acids. V was clipped by 7 bases and J by 4 bases, with 10 bases between them. Per germline, CDR1 ENHRY and CDR2 SYGVKD. As DNA, the CDR3 is TGTGCCATCAAGGGGTTGGCCACTGAAGCTTTCTTT. It codes for CAIKGLATEAFF.

The J gene is TRBJ2-5, the V gene TRBV5-4, with 7 bases that match TRBD1. The germline V gene has CDR1 SGHNT and CDR2 YYREEE (reference sequence). The CDR3 is 15 residues long. With V trimmed by 3 bases and J by 4 bases, 9 bases remained unmatched. CDR3 bases: TGTGCCAGCAGCTCCCGCCAGGGGGTGGGAGAGACCCAGTACTTC. Amino acid sequence: CASSSRQGVGETQYF.

The rearrangement links TRBV3-1 (or the pseudogene TRBV3-2) to TRBJ1-3, with TRBD1 as a possible D gene (6 bases). Trimming stripped 0 bases from V and 2 bases from J, with 17 bases between. The CDR3 consists of 18 residues. Germline assignment: CDR1 LGHDT and CDR2 YNNKEL (reference sequence). The CDR3 nucleotides read TGTGCCAGCAGCCAAGAGCCCCGAGACAGGTCCACTGGAAACACCATATATTTT. Translated, it gives CASSQEPRDRSTGNTIYF.

This clone was counted a single time. The chain joins TRBV5-1 to TRBJ1-2; 8 bases fit TRBD1. CDR3 size: 14 residues. The J segment lost 4 bases and the V segment lost 0 bases, leaving 2 bases of the junction unmatched. The germline V gene encodes CDR1 SGHRS and CDR2 YFSETQ. Here the CDR3 DNA reads TGCGCCAGCAGCTTGGCGGGACAGGCCTATGGCTACACCTTC. Amino acid sequence: CASSLAGQAYGYTF.

This clone has just a few counts. This sequence joins TRBV28 and TRBJ1-1, with D maybe TRBD1 (6 bases). This CDR3 has 14 residues. CDR1 is MDHEN and CDR2 is SYDVKM in the germline V gene. Trimming stripped 5 bases from V and 6 bases from J, with 16 bases between. The CDR3 loop is CASSTLQGIAEAFF. Here the CDR3 DNA reads TGTGCCAGCAGTACCCTGCAGGGGATCGCTGAAGCTTTCTTT. The full variable domain, with the rest looked up from reference TRBV28 and TRBJ1-1, is DVKVTQSSRYLVKRTGEKVFLECVQDMDHENMFWYRQDPGLGLRLIYFSYDVKMKEKGDIPEGYSVSREKKERFSLILESASTNQTSMYLCASSTLQGIAEAFFGQGTRLTVV.

V and J are TRBV7-3 and TRBJ2-5, with 12 bases matching TRBD2. Trimming took 5 bases from V and 4 from J; bases not matched to a gene: 5. This CDR3 has 15 amino acids. Germline CDR1 and CDR2: SGHTA and FQGTGA. This CDR3 reads CASSRQGLAGETQYF. Here the CDR3 DNA reads TGTGCCAGCAGCCGGCAGGGACTAGCGGGAGAGACCCAGTACTTC.

The genes are TRBV6-5 and TRBJ2-1, with D perhaps matching TRBD2 (6 bases). CDR3 size: 13 residues. Germline loops: CDR1 MNHEY, CDR2 SVGAGI. V dropped 8 bases and J dropped 4 bases, with 12 bases sitting between them. CDR3 in amino acids: CASLLGGYNEQFF. DNA of the CDR3: TGTGCCAGCCTTCTTGGGGGGTACAATGAGCAGTTCTTC.

The rearrangement uses TRBV20-1 and TRBJ2-7; TRBD1 agrees at 8 bases. The CDR3 covers 14 residues. The ends lost 3 bases at V and 5 bases at J; junction bases unmatched: 9. Germline V CDR1 and CDR2: DFQATT, SNEGSKA (reference sequence). CDR3 in DNA: TGCAGTGCTAGTAAGGGACAGGTTAACCACGAGCAGTACTTC. Translating it yields CSASKGQVNHEQYF.

The chain carries TRBV29-1 and TRBJ2-1, with a possible D match to TRBD2 (6 bases). This CDR3 comprises 14 residues. Trimming pared 7 bases from V and 3 bases from J, leaving 16 bases between. In germline, CDR1 is SQVTM, CDR2 ANQGSEA. The chain's CDR3 is CSALAPGVYNEQFF. The CDR3 nucleotides read TGCAGCGCTTTAGCCCCGGGGGTCTACAATGAGCAGTTCTTC.

The chain recombines TRBV2 with TRBJ1-5, with D hard to call. The CDR3 is made up of 13 amino acids. V lost 4 bases, J lost 4 bases, and 8 bases lay in between. Germline V lookup: CDR1 SNHLY, CDR2 FYNNEI. CDR3 sequence reads: CASSGWENQPQHF. The CDR3, as DNA: TGTGCCAGCAGTGGGTGGGAGAATCAGCCCCAGCATTTT.

The chain joins TRBV10-3 to TRBJ2-1, with TRBD2 matching over 10 bases. CDR3 size: 14 residues. The germline CDR1 and CDR2 sequences are ENHRY and SYGVKD. After removal of 6 bases from V and 4 bases from J, the junction contained 3 bases not matched to a gene. The CDR3 loop is CAIRQTSGYNEQFF. CDR3 nucleotide sequence: TGTGCCATCAGACAGACTAGCGGGTACAATGAGCAGTTCTTC.

The chain uses TRBV6-6 and TRBJ2-2; perhaps TRBD1 as D (5 bases). Germline-derived CDR1 and CDR2 are MNHNY and SVGAGI (reference sequence). The CDR3 spans 15 residues. Trimming pared 5 bases from V and 1 base from J, leaving 11 bases between. CDR3: CASSPGAVNTGELFF. CDR3 sequence (DNA): TGTGCCAGCAGTCCTGGGGCGGTGAACACCGGGGAGCTGTTTTTT.

The V call is TRBV29-1, the J call TRBJ1-2; TRBD1 is a possible D gene (6 bases). Germline values: CDR1 SQVTM, CDR2 ANQGSEA. V was cut by 6 bases and J by 6 bases, with 14 bases left in between. CDR3 length equals 12 residues. CDR3 residues: CSVLSYRDGYTF. The CDR3 region has the DNA TGCAGCGTCCTATCTTACAGGGATGGCTACACCTTC.

The chain combines TRBV30 with TRBJ2-4; D unclear. Trimming removed 2 bases from V and 15 bases from J, with 17 bases in between. This CDR3 is built from 12 residues. Germline V CDR1 and CDR2: GTSNPN, SVGIG (reference sequence). In DNA form, the CDR3 reads TGTGCCTGGAGTCCGGGTCCCACGGTTTGGTACTTC. Translated, it gives CAWSPGPTVWYF.

This chain joins TRBV7-2 and TRBJ2-1; TRBD2 matches 9 bases. The CDR3 is 16 amino acids. V trimming: 1 base; J trimming: 6 bases; junction bases outside the gene matches: 7. Germline V CDR1 and CDR2: SGHTA, FQGNSA. The CDR3 spells CASSLGPGREGNEQFF. CDR3 nucleotides: TGTGCCAGCAGCTTAGGGCCGGGGCGGGAGGGCAATGAGCAGTTCTTC. Based on the CDR3 plus reference TRBV7-2 and TRBJ2-1, the full variable domain is GAGVSQSPSNKVTEKGKDVELRCDPISGHTALYWYRQSLGQGLEFLIYFQGNSAPDKSGLPSDRFSAERTGGSVSTLTIQRTQQEDSAVYLCASSLGPGREGNEQFFGPGTRLTVL.